Shown below are 14 T cell receptor beta chains from a single sample sequenced in a study of cytomegalovirus exposure and HLA in healthy donors. 13 Jbeta primers and 60 Vbeta primers were used for the PCR. The assay was immunoSEQ multiplex PCR, and TCRdb's table has in-frame clones only and misses some. The sample carries 180,000 or so clones, about four fifths recorded once. The sequencing sample was made of PBMCs. These receptors all stem from a female donor in good health and CMV-seronegative.

The rearrangement uses TRBV28 and TRBJ1-5; D is possibly TRBD1 (6 bases). Trimming pared 11 bases from V and 1 base from J, leaving 15 bases between. The CDR3 covers 14 residues. Germline assignment: CDR1 MDHEN and CDR2 SYDVKM. The CDR3 DNA reads TGTGCCGGAAAAACAGGGTCCAGCAATCAGCCCCAGCATTTT. It is translated as CAGKTGSSNQPQHF. The full variable domain, its missing parts supplied by reference TRBV28 and TRBJ1-5, is DVKVTQSSRYLVKRTGEKVFLECVQDMDHENMFWYRQDPGLGLRLIYFSYDVKMKEKGDIPEGYSVSREKKERFSLILESASTNQTSMYLCAGKTGSSNQPQHFGDGTRLSIL.

This rearrangement joins TRBV7-2 to TRBJ1-1; TRBD1 matches at 7 bases. Germline CDR1 and CDR2: SGHTA and FQGNSA. CDR3 size: 14 residues. With 4 bases clipped from V and 1 base from J, the junction kept 3 bases outside the gene matches. The CDR3 DNA reads as TGTGCCAGCAGCTGGAACAGGGGGAACACTGAAGCTTTCTTT. This encodes CASSWNRGNTEAFF. The full variable domain, with the rest looked up from reference TRBV7-2 and TRBJ1-1, is GAGVSQSPSNKVTEKGKDVELRCDPISGHTALYWYRQSLGQGLEFLIYFQGNSAPDKSGLPSDRFSAERTGGSVSTLTIQRTQQEDSAVYLCASSWNRGNTEAFFGQGTRLTVV.

The chain combines TRBV7-6 with TRBJ2-7; D might be TRBD1 (6 bases). Trimming shortened V by 4 bases and J by 3 bases, and 13 bases separated the two germline ends. CDR1 is SGHVS, CDR2 FNYEAQ, per germline. This CDR3 contains 14 residues. For the CDR3, the DNA is TGTGCCAGCAGCTCCGGGACAAGGGACTACGAGCAGTACTTC. The encoded protein is CASSSGTRDYEQYF.

The chain links TRBV29-1 to TRBJ1-2; unclear D gene. This CDR3 contains 14 residues. CDR1 is SQVTM, CDR2 ANQGSEA, per germline. The V end lost 6 bases, the J end lost 4 bases, and 18 bases lay between the germline ends. The CDR3 region is CSVVGRGGGYGYTF. In nucleotides, the CDR3 is TGCAGCGTCGTGGGCCGGGGAGGAGGCTATGGCTACACCTTC.

This clone has just a few counts. The chain combines TRBV28 with TRBJ2-5; 10 bases match TRBD1. This CDR3 comprises 16 residues. CDR1 is MDHEN and CDR2 is SYDVKM in the germline V gene. V lost 5 bases, J lost 1 base, and 7 bases stayed unmatched. In DNA, the CDR3 is TGTGCCAGCAGTCAGGGACAGGGGTCCTTCCAAGAGACCCAGTACTTC. This codes for CASSQGQGSFQETQYF.

This clone was seen more than once but under ten times. The genes are TRBV6-5 and TRBJ1-3; 7 bases are shared with TRBD1. V lost 6 bases to trimming and J lost 0 bases; unmatched junction nucleotides: 5. Germline lookup yields CDR1 MNHEY and CDR2 SVGAGI. The CDR3 has 15 residues. CDR3 DNA sequence: TGTGCCAGCAGGCCCGGGGACAGCTCTGGAAACACCATATATTTT. Protein product: CASRPGDSSGNTIYF.

This sequence joins TRBV28 and TRBJ2-3; TRBD2 matches at 8 bases. Germline V gives CDR1 MDHEN, CDR2 SYDVKM. The CDR3 totals 15 residues. The V gene end was trimmed by 2 bases and the J gene end by 0 bases; junction bases not matched to a gene: 1. CDR3 protein: CASSLASGSTDTQYF. CDR3 nucleotide sequence: TGTGCCAGCAGTTTAGCTAGCGGGAGCACAGATACGCAGTATTTT.

Regarding this clone: Compared with germline, one end of the junction differs, possibly owing to a read error. V and J are TRBV7-9 and TRBJ1-3; no clear D. Germline loops: CDR1 SEHNR, CDR2 FQNEAQ (reference sequence). The length of the CDR3 is 13 residues. The CDR3 nucleotides are TGTTCCAGCAGCTTATCCGCTGGAAACACCATATATTTT. It encodes CSSSLSAGNTIYF. The whole variable domain, filled in from reference TRBV7-9 and TRBJ1-3, reads DTGVSQNPRHKITKRGQNVTFRCDPISEHNRLYWYRQTLGQGPEFLTYFQNEAQLEKSRLLSDRFSAERPKGSFSTLEIQRTEQGDSAMYLCSSSLSAGNTIYFGEGSWLTVV.

The chain is built from TRBV19 and TRBJ1-1, with D tentatively TRBD1 (6 bases). V lost 5 bases to trimming and J lost 4 bases, with 20 bases between them. The CDR3 length is 16 residues. CDR1 is LNHDA, CDR2 SQIVND, per germline (reference sequence). CDR3 DNA: TGTGCCAGTAGTCCGACGACAGGAGGTTGGTTCACTGAAGCTTTCTTT. Residues: CASSPTTGGWFTEAFF.

V and J are TRBV5-1 and TRBJ1-1; TRBD1 matches 11 bases. The CDR3 sequence is 15 residues long. CDR1 SGHRS and CDR2 YFSETQ come from the germline V gene. The junction had 3 bases not matched to a gene; V was cut back by 4 bases and J by 1 base. The CDR3 is CASSAGTGGNTEAFF. In nucleotides, the CDR3 is TGCGCCAGCAGCGCCGGGACAGGGGGGAACACTGAAGCTTTCTTT.

This chain links TRBV11-3 with TRBJ2-1, with a tentative D call TRBD1 (6 bases). Germline assignment: CDR1 SGHNT and CDR2 YENEEA. V was cut by 4 bases and J by 7 bases, with 17 bases left in between. The CDR3 is 15 residues long. The DNA for the CDR3 is TGTGCCAGCAGCTCCTTCACCGGGACATCGAATGAGCAGTTCTTC. Protein sequence: CASSSFTGTSNEQFF.

J is TRBJ2-1 and V is TRBV5-1; TRBD1 might be the D (6 bases). The CDR3 sequence is 13 residues long. Germline V gives CDR1 SGHRS, CDR2 YFSETQ. With 2 bases removed from V and 6 bases from J, the gap between germline ends came to 9 bases. The CDR3 region is CASSLYRANEQFF. The CDR3 DNA is TGCGCCAGCAGCTTATACAGGGCCAATGAGCAGTTCTTC. The full variable domain, its missing parts supplied by reference TRBV5-1 and TRBJ2-1, is KAGVTQTPRYLIKTRGQQVTLSCSPISGHRSVSWYQQTPGQGLQFLFEYFSETQRNKGNFPGRFSGRQFSNSRSEMNVSTLELGDSALYLCASSLYRANEQFFGPGTRLTVL.

The chain carries TRBV6-1 and TRBJ1-2; 7 nucleotides match TRBD1. The V segment lost 9 bases and the J segment 0 bases; nucleotides outside the gene matches: 1. Germline loops: CDR1 MNHNS, CDR2 SASEGT. The CDR3 is 12 amino acids. The CDR3 DNA reads TGTGCCAGTCAGGGGGCTAACTATGGCTACACCTTC. It encodes CASQGANYGYTF.

The V call is TRBV11-3, the J call TRBJ2-1; D is unclear. There are 16 residues in the CDR3. With 1 base removed from V and 0 bases from J, the gap between germline ends came to 10 bases. CDR1 and CDR2 (germline): SGHNT, YENEEA. In DNA form, the CDR3 reads TGTGCCAGCAGCTTAGTCCAGATCAGCTCCTACAATGAGCAGTTCTTC. Protein: CASSLVQISSYNEQFF.